These 9 T cell receptor beta chains were all obtained from the same sample, sequenced in a study of post-analysis software for immune sequencing data. Study observations and caveats: Five or six TRBV segments, TRBV5-6, TRBV5-1 and TRBV20-1 among them, were found more frequent in patients than controls.

The antigens for these receptors are not known. Carried by the TCR beta cDNA libraries were unique molecular identifiers. TCRdb analysed the PCR reads with MiXCR anew, one entry per CDR3 protein. The data show some 500,000 distinct CDR3 sequences, around 40% seen once. Sequenced input: blood. The receptors were gathered from a girl aged 10 to 17 with multiple sclerosis.

The V and J genes are TRBV14 and TRBJ2-4; 11 bases fit TRBD1. The end of the DNA aligns better with TRBJ2-7, so the J call may be wrong. From germline, CDR1 is SGHDN and CDR2 FVKESK. The CDR3 is 14 residues long. The CDR3 sequence is CATSRGQGAYEQYF. CDR3 bases: TGTGCCACCTCAAGGGGACAGGGGGCCTACGAGCAGTACTTC.

The chain links TRBV28 to TRBJ1-1, with D possibly TRBD1 on 6 matching bases. Germline loops: CDR1 MDHEN, CDR2 SYDVKM. The ends were cut back, 7 bases at V and 4 bases at J, with 16 bases in the middle. CDR3 length: 14 residues. The CDR3 DNA follows: TGTGCCAGCACCTTAGGCAGGGGCGTCACTGAAGCTTTCTTT. Translating gives CASTLGRGVTEAFF.

In this sample, this clonotype turned up a few times. The rearrangement joins TRBV12-3 or TRBV12-4 to TRBJ2-1; 9 nucleotides align to TRBD1. Unmatched junction bases numbered 7, after V lost 3 bases and J lost 7 bases. CDR3 length equals 15 residues. CDR3 loop: CASSLGDRVANEQFF. CDR3 bases: TGTGCCAGCAGTTTGGGGGACAGGGTAGCGAATGAGCAGTTCTTC.

V gene TRBV28 combines with J gene TRBJ2-5; TRBD1 matches at 7 bases. V shed 4 bases and J 5 bases; nucleotides not matched to a gene: 7. CDR1 and CDR2 from the germline V gene are MDHEN and SYDVKM. CDR3 length equals 14 residues. Written as DNA, the CDR3 is TGTGCCAGCAGTTCCCCGACAGGGTGGGAGACCCAGTACTTC. It specifies CASSSPTGWETQYF.

A few counts support this clonotype. V is TRBV6-5 and J is TRBJ1-2; no clear D gene. This CDR3 contains 14 residues. Germline CDR1 and CDR2: MNHEY and SVGAGI. V was cut by 2 bases and J by 1 base, with 8 bases left in between. The chain's CDR3 is CASSYIADNYGYTF. Written as DNA, the CDR3 is TGTGCCAGCAGTTACATTGCGGATAACTATGGCTACACCTTC.

The CDR3 protein is CASSQREGYNEQFF. CDR3 nucleotides: TGTGCCAGCTCCCAGCGGGAGGGGTACAATGAGCAGTTCTTC. V and J are TRBV27 and TRBJ2-1; 10 bases match TRBD2. Trimming took 8 bases from V and 4 from J; bases not matched to a gene: 5. Germline V gene lookup returns CDR1 MNHEY and CDR2 SMNVEV (reference sequence). The CDR3 runs to 14 residues.

The CDR3 loop reads CASRAELAPADTQYF. CDR3 DNA sequence: TGCGCCAGCAGAGCCGAACTAGCTCCCGCAGATACGCAGTATTTT. V and J are TRBV5-1 and TRBJ2-3, with D perhaps TRBD2 (6 bases). The CDR3 length is 15 residues. Trimming removed 5 bases from V and 4 bases from J, with 17 bases in between. Germline V gene sequence: CDR1 SGHRS, CDR2 YFSETQ.

V is TRBV20-1 and J is TRBJ2-1, with D perhaps matching TRBD2 (5 bases). Trimming took off 0 bases at V and 9 bases at J, with 24 bases between the two ends. The V gene's germline CDR1 is DFQATT and CDR2 SNEGSKA (reference sequence). This CDR3 spans 17 amino acids. The CDR3 nucleotides read TGCAGTGCTAGAGATGACACGGTAGTGGGAGATTATAGTGAGCAGTTCTTC. Translation: CSARDDTVVGDYSEQFF.

The rearrangement joins TRBV6-5 to TRBJ2-3, with 9 bases lining up with TRBD2. Germline V gives CDR1 MNHEY, CDR2 SVGAGI. Trimming removed 6 bases from V and 3 bases from J; junction bases left unmatched: 7. CDR3 length: 15 amino acids. The chain's CDR3 is CASSPREGGTDTQYF. The DNA of the CDR3 is TGTGCCAGCAGCCCGCGGGAGGGAGGAACAGATACGCAGTATTTT.